This TCR beta chain was retrieved from a study of cytomegalovirus exposure and HLA in healthy donors. Overall study findings and caveats: 164 TCR beta chains were listed as cytomegalovirus-associated. It was reported that the classifier diagnosed cytomegalovirus status with high specificity and sensitivity in both the original and validation cohorts. A few chains tied to CMV proved CMV antigen-specific in vitro. From TCR beta sequences, most subjects' HLA-A and HLA-B alleles were reportedly predicted accurately.

Trimming cost V 0 bases and J 6 bases; bases outside gene matches: 2. Per germline, CDR1 SGDLS and CDR2 YYNGEE. The CDR3 is made up of 13 amino acids. With regard to this clone: Its antigen is as yet unknown.

The PCR used 60 Vbeta and 13 Jbeta primers. Using immunoSEQ multiplex PCR, the repertoire was profiled, and TCRdb retains in-frame clones only, with some absent. The sample carries 150,000 to 200,000 clones, 60% to 85% recorded once. The chain is built from TRBV9 and TRBJ1-2; 7 bases are a match to TRBD1. The sequencing sample was made of PBMCs. This clonotype was sampled from a female donor in good health and CMV-seronegative. Here the CDR3 DNA reads TGTGCCAGCAGCGTAGCTGGGACAGATGGCTACACCTTC. This gives the protein CASSVAGTDGYTF.